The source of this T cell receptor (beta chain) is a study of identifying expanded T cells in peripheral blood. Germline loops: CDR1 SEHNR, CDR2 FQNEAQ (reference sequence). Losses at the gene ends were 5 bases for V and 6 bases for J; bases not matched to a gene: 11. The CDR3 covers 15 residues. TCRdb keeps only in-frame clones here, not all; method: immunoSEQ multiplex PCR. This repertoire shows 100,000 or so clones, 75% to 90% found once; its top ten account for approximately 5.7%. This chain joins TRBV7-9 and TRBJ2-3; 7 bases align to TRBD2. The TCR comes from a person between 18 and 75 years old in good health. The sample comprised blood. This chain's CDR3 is CASSTRGRNYDTQYF. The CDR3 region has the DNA TGTGCCAGCAGCACCCGCGGGAGAAACTACGATACGCAGTATTTT.